This note documents a single T cell receptor beta chain sequence. Its matching antigen is unknown. What was sequenced were expressed TCRB transcripts, since all of the isolated RNA had been reverse transcribed. Clones were sequenced by immunoSEQ multiplex PCR, and TCRdb holds only the in-frame ones, with some missing. The sample lists around 130,000 clones, roughly 10% occurring once. It was one heparinised blood draw, averaging around 120 mL, that each donor gave. Purity (above 95%) was reached by all sorted populations. This sample is drawn from a study of beta chain features in type 1 diabetes. General study points: All four CD4+ subsets from Type 1 diabetes patients carried moderately but significantly shorter TCRB CDR3s. Using cDNA template may skew counts toward highly expressing activated cells. Among patients, naive, central memory and Treg TCRB repertoires appeared more similar than among healthy donors.

The sequence was collected from a man in his thirties or forties with type 1 diabetes. The material sequenced was central memory CD4+ T cells from blood.

The CDR3 DNA reads as TGTGCCAGCAGCGAGGCCGGGACAGCCCGTGAAGCTTTCTTT. This translates into CASSEAGTAREAFF. The chain recombines TRBV9 with TRBJ1-1; TRBD1 matches 7 bases. Germline V gives CDR1 SGDLS, CDR2 YYNGEE. The V segment lost 3 bases and the J segment 7 bases; nucleotides outside the gene matches: 9. The CDR3 loop spans 14 amino acids.